A single sample is the source of the 15 T cell receptor beta chains below, sequenced in a study of tumor-infiltrating lymphocytes in localized non-small cell lung cancer. The table came from immunoSEQ multiplex PCR; TCRdb's copy has only in-frame clones and leaves some out. The sample comprises approximately 13,000 clones, approximately 70% of which are singletons, and over 8% rests with the top ten. Sequencing was carried out using lung tumor tissue. These receptors originate from a human donor with non-small cell lung cancer.

The V call is TRBV11-3, the J call TRBJ2-1; the D is unclear. The CDR3 extends over 12 amino acids. Germline V gene lookup returns CDR1 SGHNT and CDR2 YENEEA. The V end was cut by 0 bases, the J end by 12 bases, with 9 bases between. CDR3 coding DNA: TGTGCCAGCAGCTTAGACGACGGTAGGCAGTTCTTC. Translating it yields CASSLDDGRQFF. Looking up the rest from reference TRBV11-3 and TRBJ2-1 gives the full variable domain: EAGVVQSPRYKIIEKKQPVAFWCNPISGHNTLYWYLQNLGQGPELLIRYENEEAVDDSQLPKDRFSAERLKGVDSTLKIQPAELGDSAVYLCASSLDDGRQFFGPGTRLTVL.

This clone has just a few counts. The CDR3 sequence is CASSPYRGEAFF. The CDR3, as DNA: TGTGCCAGCTCACCATACAGGGGTGAAGCTTTCTTT. The rearrangement uses TRBV18 and TRBJ1-1, with 7 bases aligning to TRBD1. The CDR3 sequence is 12 residues long. CDR1 and CDR2 (germline): KGHSH, LQKENI. V was pared by 2 bases and J by 7 bases, with 1 base of the junction left unmatched.

This chain connects TRBV5-1 to TRBJ2-5; a possible D gene is TRBD1 (6 bases). From germline, CDR1 is SGHRS and CDR2 YFSETQ. This CDR3 comprises 13 residues. The V gene lost 5 bases and the J gene lost 5 bases, with 13 bases spanning the gap. CDR3 nucleotide sequence: TGCGCCAGCAGTACAGGGTCTACTGAGACCCAGTACTTC. As protein: CASSTGSTETQYF. The whole variable domain, remainder taken from reference TRBV5-1 and TRBJ2-5, is KAGVTQTPRYLIKTRGQQVTLSCSPISGHRSVSWYQQTPGQGLQFLFEYFSETQRNKGNFPGRFSGRQFSNSRSEMNVSTLELGDSALYLCASSTGSTETQYFGPGTRLLVL.

This sequence joins TRBV28 and TRBJ1-1; 7 bases map to TRBD1. The CDR3 is made up of 15 amino acids. The germline gives CDR1 MDHEN, CDR2 SYDVKM. V was pared by 6 bases and J by 4 bases, with 11 bases of the junction left unmatched. The CDR3 coding sequence is TGTGCCAGCAGCTCACCCTACAGGGGTGGCACTGAAGCTTTCTTT. Translated, it gives CASSSPYRGGTEAFF.

This clone was detected only a few times. The V and J genes are TRBV7-9 and TRBJ1-1; 9 bases are a match to TRBD1. The CDR3 contains 16 residues. V shed 4 bases and J 0 bases; nucleotides not matched to a gene: 6. CDR1 and CDR2 from the germline V gene are SEHNR and FQNEAQ (reference sequence). The CDR3 is CASSSQGQGMNTEAFF. The CDR3 DNA reads as TGTGCCAGCAGCTCCCAGGGACAGGGAATGAACACTGAAGCTTTCTTT.

The CDR3 coding sequence is TGTGCCAGCAGTGAATTTAGGGGGCAGGGGGAGACCCAGTACTTC. Translation: CASSEFRGQGETQYF. The chain links TRBV25-1 to TRBJ2-5; 7 positions agree with TRBD1. This CDR3 comprises 15 residues. V lost 1 base, J lost 5 bases, and 7 bases stayed unmatched. Germline assignment: CDR1 MGHDK and CDR2 SYGVNS. Together with reference TRBV25-1 and TRBJ2-5, the CDR3 gives the full variable domain: EADIYQTPRYLVIGTGKKITLECSQTMGHDKMYWYQQDPGMELHLIHYSYGVNSTEKGDLSSESTVSRIRTEHFPLTLESARPSHTSQYLCASSEFRGQGETQYFGPGTRLLVL.

This clone is labeled as large. This chain links TRBV25-1 with TRBJ1-2; 8 bases line up with TRBD1. The V and J ends lost 3 bases and 3 bases, in that order; junction bases with no gene match: 3. This CDR3 region has 14 residues. Per the germline V gene, CDR1 is MGHDK and CDR2 is SYGVNS. The CDR3 protein is CASSDLQGDYGYTF. The CDR3 nucleotides are TGTGCCAGCAGTGATCTACAGGGGGACTATGGCTACACCTTC.

The rearrangement links TRBV7-2 to TRBJ2-7; D not certain. The CDR3 length is 13 residues. V lost 1 base, J lost 3 bases, and 7 bases lay in between. Germline lookup yields CDR1 SGHTA and CDR2 FQGNSA. The CDR3 protein is CASSLGRLYEQYF. In nucleotides, the CDR3 is TGTGCCAGCAGCTTAGGACGGCTCTACGAGCAGTACTTC.

The CDR3 protein is CASSFQGSRDEQYF. The CDR3 DNA reads as TGTGCCAGCAGCTTTCAAGGAAGTCGGGACGAGCAGTACTTC. The rearrangement links TRBV5-4 to TRBJ2-7; no firm D call. The V and J ends lost 2 bases and 5 bases respectively, with 14 bases between them. The CDR3 consists of 14 residues. Germline V gene data show CDR1 as SGHNT and CDR2 as YYREEE (reference sequence).

This clone came up a few times. The chain joins TRBV5-1 to TRBJ1-2; D call uncertain. CDR1 and CDR2 (germline): SGHRS, YFSETQ. CDR3 size: 14 residues. V was trimmed by 4 bases and J by 4 bases, leaving 14 bases between them. CDR3 loop: CASSERLGSYGYTF. CDR3 in DNA: TGCGCCAGCAGCGAAAGGTTGGGGAGCTATGGCTACACCTTC.

Only a few counts were recorded for this clone. This chain uses TRBV11-3 with TRBJ1-1; 7 bases align to TRBD1. Trimming cost V 3 bases and J 4 bases; bases outside gene matches: 2. Per the germline V gene, CDR1 is SGHNT and CDR2 is YENEEA. CDR3 length: 13 amino acids. The CDR3 DNA reads TGTGCCAGCAGCTTGGGACAGAGCACTGAAGCTTTCTTT. It encodes CASSLGQSTEAFF.

The V gene is TRBV5-1, the J gene TRBJ2-5; TRBD1 agrees at 7 bases. Germline CDR1 SGHRS, CDR2 YFSETQ. V was clipped by 0 bases and J by 1 base; unmatched bases: 3. The CDR3 covers 15 residues. CDR3 nucleotide sequence: TGCGCCAGCAGCTTGGCGACAGGGCCCCAAGAGACCCAGTACTTC. This codes for CASSLATGPQETQYF.

The rearrangement links TRBV5-5 to TRBJ2-7; D perhaps matches TRBD2 (7 bases). This CDR3 has 15 residues. The V end lost 4 bases, the J end lost 3 bases, and 17 bases lay between the germline ends. The germline CDR1 and CDR2 sequences are SGHKS and YYEKEE (reference sequence). The CDR3 is CASSTQGGGLYEQYF. The CDR3 nucleotides read TGTGCCAGCAGCACCCAAGGGGGGGGACTCTACGAGCAGTACTTC.

This chain links TRBV29-1 with TRBJ2-7; TRBD1 aligns across 11 bases. Trimming took 0 bases from V and 2 from J; bases not matched to a gene: 6. This CDR3 comprises 16 residues. Germline loops: CDR1 SQVTM, CDR2 ANQGSEA. The CDR3 nucleotides are TGCAGCGTTGAAGAAGGACAGGGGGCGAATCCCTACGAGCAGTACTTC. It encodes CSVEEGQGANPYEQYF.

CDR3 DNA: TGTGCTAGTGGTTTGGGTATCGGGGTCGGGACTGAAGCTTTCTTT. Its translation: CASGLGIGVGTEAFF. This chain uses TRBV12-5 with TRBJ1-1; D is undetermined. V lost 1 base and J lost 5, with 14 bases in between. Germline CDR1 and CDR2: LGHNT and FRNRAP. The CDR3 contains 15 residues.